Here is one T cell receptor beta chain with its context. Its antigen has not been determined. No qualities accompany the bases; no much larger clone lies one base away. The germline ends are 9 bases apart after V is trimmed by 6 bases and J by 1 base. For CDR1 and CDR2, the germline V gene lists MRHNA and SNTAGT. Its CDR3 holds 14 amino acids, cysteine through phenylalanine. This entry keeps only the CDR3 DNA: 42 bases, framed from base 1. Donors formed part of the validation cohort, which comprised 120 or so subjects and was distinct from the first cohort of under 850 subjects. The sample comes from a study of cytomegalovirus exposure and HLA in healthy donors (dated by TCRdb to about 2017). Some background on the complete study: According to a later analysis, the roughly 120 validation repertoires were produced on the same platform as the 666 repertoires of the first cohort. To predict cytomegalovirus infection status, the study combined high-throughput TCR immunosequencing, statistical association of individual TCRs with disease status, and machine learning. A separate validation cohort of approximately 130 different subjects was used in addition to the approximately 700-subject first cohort. The study aimed to test whether signatures of past pathogen exposure could be identified by cataloging public T cell receptors.

The library was built by means of the immunoSEQ multiplex PCR assay. As for the original processing: A statistical classification framework was built to diagnose cytomegalovirus status from the catalog of TCR beta chain sequences. The source is immuneACCESS, and TCRdb retained only in-frame sequences with V and J called. Part of the clones is not carried over; for the studies checked, unresolved V genes explain less than half of this, and the remainder is unexplained. V and J calls and clone size are given by that table; D and trimming were obtained from the DNA. The sample table holds some 140,000 clones, of which 70% to 85% were seen once. The ten top clones hold 25% to 30% of the sample. What the authors observed across the whole study: Cytomegalovirus status was reported to be diagnosed by the classifier with high specificity and sensitivity in both the original and validation cohorts. In a later analysis, TCRs clustered in the first cohort were found to also tend to co-occur in the 120 validation repertoires, with 94% of cluster scores above 0. The validation cohort had no HLA typing available for a later analysis, so co-occurrence within that cohort was assessed over all 130 or so repertoires. Across donors, most TCR sequences were observed very rarely, whereas some public TCRs were present in many individuals. According to the authors, the approach could potentially be generalized to other disease states and immunological phenotypes. The study gave a list of under 200 TCR beta chains associated with cytomegalovirus. Three of the identified cytomegalovirus-associated TCR beta chains were confirmed in vitro to be specific for cytomegalovirus antigens.

What was sequenced was PBMCs. This chain joins TRBV6-4 to TRBJ2-2; D gene: possibly TRBD1, on 6 matching bases. The TCR sequence derives from a man in his thirties or forties in good health and CMV-seropositive. At the DNA level, the sequence is TGTGCCAGCAGCCTGACAGGGAACACCGGGGAGCTGTTTTTT. Translated, this gives CASSLTGNTGELFF.